The 14 T cell receptor beta chains reported below all come from one sample, sequenced in a study of blood T cell repertoires in COVID-19. Measured with immunoSEQ multiplex PCR; TCRdb has only the in-frame clones, and not every one. Counted here are 400,000 to 500,000 clones, 88% occurring once; the ten biggest clones make up approximately 1.5%. The sample consisted of PBMCs or T cells enriched from blood (not recorded which). Source of these receptors: a woman aged 18-35 years who had been exposed to COVID-19.

The chain joins TRBV5-1 to TRBJ2-7, with TRBD2 as a possible D gene (6 bases). Germline V lookup: CDR1 SGHRS, CDR2 YFSETQ. V shed 0 bases and J shed 2 bases, with 15 bases lying between them. This CDR3 is built from 16 residues. The CDR3 reads CASSLVDGGWTYEQYF. In nucleotides, the CDR3 is TGCGCCAGCAGCTTGGTGGACGGGGGATGGACCTACGAGCAGTACTTC.

As regards this clone: This sample also contains other DNA sequences that code for the same CDR3. The chain combines TRBV24-1 with TRBJ2-7, with D perhaps matching TRBD1 (6 bases). The CDR3 is made up of 12 amino acids. Germline V gene data show CDR1 as KGHDR and CDR2 as SFDVKD. V lost 3 bases to trimming and J lost 4 bases, with 6 bases between them. The CDR3 loop is CATSDTGYEQYF. The CDR3 region has the DNA TGTGCCACCAGTGATACAGGGTACGAGCAGTACTTC.

The rearrangement links TRBV28 to TRBJ2-2, with 10 bases that match TRBD1. The CDR3 contains 16 residues. Germline assignment: CDR1 MDHEN and CDR2 SYDVKM. The trim removed 2 bases at V and 7 bases at J, leaving 7 bases unmatched. CDR3 sequence (DNA): TGTGCCAGCAGTTTAGTGGGACAGGGGTCCCTCGGGGAGCTGTTTTTT. Translation: CASSLVGQGSLGELFF.

The chain carries TRBV7-2 and TRBJ1-5; perhaps TRBD1 as D (5 bases). CDR1 is SGHTA and CDR2 is FQGNSA in the germline V gene. V dropped 4 bases and J dropped 4 bases, with 11 bases sitting between them. The CDR3 sequence is 14 residues long. CDR3 in amino acids: CASSSGGGNQPQHF. The DNA for the CDR3 is TGTGCCAGCAGCTCCGGGGGGGGTAATCAGCCCCAGCATTTT.

The rearrangement uses TRBV15 and TRBJ2-7, with 8 bases that match TRBD1. The CDR3 has 15 residues. CDR1 and CDR2 (germline): LNHNV, YYDKDF (reference sequence). V was pared by 3 bases and J by 3 bases, with 7 bases of the junction left unmatched. The CDR3 loop is CATSSRTGTGYEQYF. The CDR3 DNA follows: TGTGCCACCAGCAGCCGAACCGGGACAGGCTACGAGCAGTACTTC.

A single count supports this clone. This chain joins TRBV9 and TRBJ2-2; TRBD2 matches at 11 bases. The CDR3 is 17 residues long. Losses at the gene ends were 0 bases for V and 4 bases for J; bases not matched to a gene: 5. Germline CDR1 is SGDLS and CDR2 is YYNGEE. The CDR3: CASSVELAGASTGELFF. Here the CDR3 DNA reads TGTGCCAGCAGCGTAGAACTAGCGGGGGCGAGCACCGGGGAGCTGTTTTTT.

This clone appeared once. The chain combines TRBV28 with TRBJ2-1; weak D call: TRBD1 (5 bases). V gave up 1 base and J gave up 6 bases, with 13 bases separating them. CDR3 length: 15 amino acids. CDR1 and CDR2 from the germline V gene are MDHEN and SYDVKM. This CDR3 reads CASSLYGREVNEQFF. The DNA for the CDR3 is TGTGCCAGCAGTTTATATGGCAGGGAAGTCAATGAGCAGTTCTTC. Full variable domain (outside the CDR3, taken from reference TRBV28 and TRBJ2-1): DVKVTQSSRYLVKRTGEKVFLECVQDMDHENMFWYRQDPGLGLRLIYFSYDVKMKEKGDIPEGYSVSREKKERFSLILESASTNQTSMYLCASSLYGREVNEQFFGPGTRLTVL.

J is TRBJ2-7 and V is TRBV6-2 or TRBV6-3; D gene uncertain. The V gene lost 2 bases and the J gene lost 6 bases, with 14 bases spanning the gap. CDR1 MNHEY and CDR2 SVGEGT come from the germline V gene. The CDR3 has 14 amino acids. The CDR3 DNA is TGTGCCAGCAGTTACAGTCTACCTACGGGCGAGCAGTACTTC. This gives the protein CASSYSLPTGEQYF.

The chain has TRBV28 and TRBJ1-3, with D maybe TRBD1 (6 bases). V gave up 7 bases and J gave up 4 bases, with 26 bases separating them. This CDR3 has 18 amino acids. Germline V gene sequence: CDR1 MDHEN, CDR2 SYDVKM. The CDR3 DNA is TGTGCCAGCAATTCAGAAATTCAAGGCGGGGGCTACGGAAACACCATATATTTT. It encodes CASNSEIQGGGYGNTIYF.

The chain recombines TRBV6-7 with TRBJ2-7; TRBD2 agrees at 12 bases. TRBV6-7 has ORF status, its function being uncertain. Trimming cost V 6 bases and J 3 bases; bases outside gene matches: 6. The CDR3 spans 15 residues. CDR3 nucleotides: TGTGCCAGCAGCTCCGGACTAGCGGGACTCTACGAGCAGTACTTC. Encoded protein: CASSSGLAGLYEQYF.

V usage is TRBV15 and J usage is TRBJ2-3; 13 nucleotides agree with TRBD2. Germline values: CDR1 LNHNV, CDR2 YYDKDF (reference sequence). The CDR3 consists of 16 residues. J gave up 3 bases and V 4 bases, and 4 bases lay outside the gene matches. The DNA for the CDR3 is TGTGCCACCAGCACAGGGACTAGCGGGACAACAGATACGCAGTATTTT. Its translation: CATSTGTSGTTDTQYF. The entire variable domain, with the rest obtained from reference TRBV15 and TRBJ2-3, is as follows: DAMVIQNPRYQVTQFGKPVTLSCSQTLNHNVMYWYQQKSSQAPKLLFHYYDKDFNNEADTPDNFQSRRPNTSFCFLDIRSPGLGDTAMYLCATSTGTSGTTDTQYFGPGTRLTVL.

As to this clone: The identical CDR3 is also encoded by other nucleotide sequences in the sample. This chain joins TRBV6-2 or TRBV6-3 and TRBJ2-7, with 11 bases aligning to TRBD2. The CDR3 spans 14 residues. CDR1 MNHEY and CDR2 SVGEGT come from the germline V gene. The V and J ends lost 2 bases and 3 bases, in that order; junction bases with no gene match: 0. The CDR3 nucleotides are TGTGCCAGCAGTTACACTAGCGGGGGCTACGAGCAGTACTTC. This codes for CASSYTSGGYEQYF.

A single count supports this clone. J is TRBJ1-1 and V is TRBV13, with 8 bases matching TRBD1. J lost 6 bases, V lost 5 bases, and 8 bases had no gene match. The CDR3 is 14 residues long. Germline V gene sequence: CDR1 PRHDT, CDR2 FYEKMQ (reference sequence). CDR3: CASSVLQGGSEAFF. The CDR3 nucleotides read TGTGCCAGCAGCGTGTTACAGGGGGGGTCTGAAGCTTTCTTT.

The chain carries TRBV11-2 and TRBJ2-1; possible D gene TRBD2, 6 bases. This CDR3 comprises 15 residues. The germline V gene encodes CDR1 SGHAT and CDR2 FQNNGV. With 1 base removed from V and 6 bases from J, the gap between germline ends came to 13 bases. In DNA, the CDR3 is TGTGCCAGCAGCTTAGTTAGCGGTGTCAGCAATGAGCAGTTCTTC. Residues: CASSLVSGVSNEQFF.